A single sample gave rise to the 22 T cell receptor beta chains below, sequenced in a study of Graves' ophthalmopathy and Graves' hyperthyroidism listed by TCRdb under 2018. TCRdb names Illumina HiSeq 2000 as the instrument used. TCR beta CDR3 regions were amplified from RNA transcripts for repertoire sequencing. The first round of RT-PCR was done with HTBI primers and the Qiagen OneStep RT-PCR kit, and was followed by a second round of multiplex PCR, then size selection and purification. TCRdb redid the processing of the public reads, applying fastp at Q25 and MiXCR, and retained in-frame beta chains. Each CDR3 protein gets just one entry, which takes the most common genes and DNA from the rows behind it. In this sample the table shows around 600,000 distinct CDR3 sequences, just over 40% of which occur a single time. The ten largest clones add up to roughly 3.5% of the sample. Sequencing was performed on peripheral blood. The receptor source for this set is an adult man with Graves' ophthalmopathy.

This clonotype appeared many times. CDR3 in amino acids: CASTWGRDQPQHF. The CDR3 bases are TGTGCCAGCACCTGGGGGAGGGATCAGCCCCAGCATTTT. V usage is TRBV10-3 and J usage is TRBJ1-5; a possible D gene is TRBD1 (5 bases). CDR1 and CDR2 (germline): ENHRY, SYGVKD. V lost 10 bases, J lost 5 bases, and 15 bases lay in between. This CDR3 region has 13 residues.

Concerning this clonotype itself: One end of the junction does not line up with germline, which may come from a read error. The rearrangement links TRBV9 to TRBJ1-4, with 7 positions matching TRBD1. CDR1 is SGDLS, CDR2 YYNGEE, per germline. This CDR3 comprises 17 residues. CDR3 region: CASSRVRTGTEFEKLFF. The CDR3 bases are TGCGCCAGCAGCCGGGTCCGAACCGGGACAGAGTTCGAAAAACTGTTTTTT.

This clonotype occurred many times. The chain links TRBV11-2 to TRBJ1-2; the D is unclear. From germline, CDR1 is SGHAT and CDR2 FQNNGV. CDR3 length: 15 residues. V dropped 2 bases and J dropped 3 bases, with 13 bases sitting between them. CDR3 residues: CASSLIRAGDYGYTF. CDR3 nucleotides: TGTGCCAGCAGCTTAATTCGGGCGGGTGACTATGGCTACACCTTC.

This clonotype came up many times. This rearrangement joins TRBV7-9 to TRBJ2-6; tentatively, D is TRBD2 (7 bases). Germline loops: CDR1 SEHNR, CDR2 FQNEAQ (reference sequence). V lost 5 bases and J 0 bases, leaving 17 bases between the germline ends. This CDR3 has 18 amino acids. Here the CDR3 DNA reads TGTGCCAGCAGCCCCCTCGGGGGGCGGGACTCTGGGGCCAACGTCCTGACTTTC. Its translation: CASSPLGGRDSGANVLTF.

In its sample, this clonotype was seen a few times. J is TRBJ1-1 and V is TRBV12-3 or TRBV12-4; no definite D call. CDR3 size: 14 residues. Trimming stripped 4 bases from V and 0 bases from J, with 9 bases between. Here the CDR3 reads CASSSRWMNTEAFF. The CDR3, as DNA: TGTGCCAGCAGTTCCAGATGGATGAACACTGAAGCTTTCTTT.

The rearrangement joins TRBV20-1 to TRBJ2-5; D gene uncertain. CDR3 size: 11 residues. From germline, CDR1 is DFQATT and CDR2 SNEGSKA (reference sequence). The CDR3 protein is CIARHGVTQYF. CDR3 nucleotides: TGCATTGCGAGGCATGGAGTGACCCAGTACTTC.

V and J are TRBV20-1 and TRBJ2-5; D possibly corresponds to TRBD2 (7 bases). The J call may be mistaken, given a closer DNA end match to TRBJ2-7. Germline lookup yields CDR1 DFQATT and CDR2 SNEGSKA (reference sequence). The CDR3 is 12 residues long. The CDR3, as DNA: TGCAGTGCTAGAGGGGGGGGCATCGAGCAGTACTTC. This translates into CSARGGGIEQYF.

About this clonotype: A read error may account for a junction end that differs from germline. The chain links TRBV7-6 to TRBJ1-1; no definite D call. CDR3 length: 12 amino acids. Germline assignment: CDR1 SGHVS and CDR2 FNYEAQ. The CDR3 region is CAGSFPGTEAFF. Here the CDR3 DNA reads TGTGCCGGCAGCTTCCCAGGCACTGAAGCTTTCTTT.

This clonotype was recorded only once. This sequence joins TRBV10-3 and TRBJ2-7; a possible D gene is TRBD1 (6 bases). The CDR3 is 15 residues long. Deletions cut 3 bases from V and 7 bases from J, with 19 bases between. CDR1 and CDR2 (germline): ENHRY, SYGVKD. The CDR3 loop reads CAISDPGTPLLEQYF. CDR3 DNA: TGTGCCATCAGTGACCCCGGGACACCTCTGTTGGAGCAGTACTTC.

The rearrangement joins TRBV6-5 to TRBJ2-2; D unresolved. Between the trimmed V and J ends, which lost 5 bases and 0 bases, there was a span of 13 bases. This CDR3 comprises 16 residues. CDR1 is MNHEY, CDR2 SVGAGI, per germline. The CDR3 loop reads CASSITSDANTGELFF. CDR3 DNA sequence: TGTGCCAGCAGTATTACGTCAGACGCGAACACCGGGGAGCTGTTTTTT.

V is TRBV29-1 and J is TRBJ1-2; 9 nucleotides align to TRBD1. This CDR3 is 16 amino acids long. With 0 bases clipped from V and 5 bases from J, the junction kept 10 bases outside the gene matches. Germline CDR1 and CDR2: SQVTM and ANQGSEA. Written as DNA, the CDR3 is TGCAGCGTTGAAGAGGGGGTGGGGACAGGGCGGTATGGCTACACCTTC. It codes for CSVEEGVGTGRYGYTF.

The chain recombines TRBV4-3 with TRBJ1-2; D gene unclear. V lost 0 bases to trimming and J lost 5 bases, with 7 bases between them. Germline CDR1 LGHNA, CDR2 YSLEER. The CDR3 loop spans 13 amino acids. The CDR3 DNA reads as TGCGCCAGCAGCCAAGATCCGACGTATGGCTACACCTTC. Translated: CASSQDPTYGYTF.

This clonotype was counted ten times or more. The V call is TRBV29-1, the J call TRBJ1-2, with 9 positions matching TRBD1. There are 17 residues in the CDR3. Trimming at V came to 3 bases and at J to 4 bases, leaving 15 bases not matched to a gene. Germline-derived CDR1 and CDR2 are SQVTM and ANQGSEA. The CDR3 region is CSVELGIGTGISYGYTF. The CDR3 nucleotides read TGCAGCGTTGAGTTAGGAATCGGGACAGGGATAAGCTATGGCTACACCTTC.

The genes are TRBV5-1 and TRBJ2-5; TRBD2 matches 11 bases. The germline V gene encodes CDR1 SGHRS and CDR2 YFSETQ. CDR3 length: 16 amino acids. Germline trimming cut 4 bases from V and 3 bases from J; bases unmatched to any gene: 8. The CDR3 region is CASSPGTSGYEETQYF. The CDR3 nucleotides read TGCGCCAGCAGCCCTGGGACTAGCGGATACGAAGAGACCCAGTACTTC.

Note on this clonotype: This sequence may be a read error, since a much larger clone differs from it by one base. This chain uses TRBV7-2 with TRBJ2-6; TRBD2 might be the D (6 bases). Germline lookup yields CDR1 SGHTA and CDR2 FQGNSA. The CDR3 runs to 17 residues. CDR3 sequence (DNA): TGTGCCAGCAGCCAAGATCGCGGGAACTCTGAGGCCAACGTCCTGACTTTC. Translated: CASSQDRGNSEANVLTF.

The gene calls are TRBV15 and TRBJ1-5, with D perhaps matching TRBD1 (5 bases). The CDR3 spans 16 residues. The V gene lost 3 bases and the J gene lost 2 bases, with 14 bases spanning the gap. Germline CDR1 LNHNV, CDR2 YYDKDF (reference sequence). The CDR3 coding sequence is TGTGCCACCAGCAGTGAGGGACGGGGGGGCAATCAGCCCCAGCATTTT. Translation gives CATSSEGRGGNQPQHF.

The CDR3 here is CSGEGATNEKLFF. For the CDR3, the DNA is TGCAGCGGCGAGGGGGCAACTAATGAAAAACTGTTTTTT. The chain recombines TRBV29-1 with TRBJ1-4, with a tentative D call TRBD1 (6 bases). V was shortened by 7 bases and J by 0 bases, with 9 bases between the two germline ends. Per the germline V gene, CDR1 is SQVTM and CDR2 is ANQGSEA. This CDR3 is 13 amino acids long.

The chain recombines TRBV9 with TRBJ1-1; D possibly corresponds to TRBD1 (5 bases). Trimming left V 5 bases short and J 2 bases short, with 16 bases between. The CDR3 has 15 residues. The germline V gene has CDR1 SGDLS and CDR2 YYNGEE. The CDR3 DNA sequence: TGTGCCAGCAGTGGTTTTGAGGGACCAAACACTGAAGCTTTCTTT. Translation gives CASSGFEGPNTEAFF.

This clonotype occurred many times. V usage is TRBV5-1 and J usage is TRBJ1-2; possible D gene TRBD1, 6 bases. The V end lost 1 base, the J end lost 11 bases, and 21 bases lay between the germline ends. CDR1 and CDR2 from the germline V gene are SGHRS and YFSETQ. This CDR3 comprises 15 residues. CDR3 in DNA: TGCGCCAGCAGCTTGCCCGGACAGATGGCTACAGGGTACACCTTC. Protein product: CASSLPGQMATGYTF. Looking up the rest from reference TRBV5-1 and TRBJ1-2 gives the full variable domain: KAGVTQTPRYLIKTRGQQVTLSCSPISGHRSVSWYQQTPGQGLQFLFEYFSETQRNKGNFPGRFSGRQFSNSRSEMNVSTLELGDSALYLCASSLPGQMATGYTFGSGTRLTVV.

Ten or more counts support this clonotype. V is TRBV7-9 and J is TRBJ2-7; D is unresolved. The V and J ends lost 5 bases and 3 bases respectively, with 14 bases between them. Germline CDR1 reads SEHNR; CDR2 reads FQNEAQ (reference sequence). This CDR3 comprises 14 residues. CDR3 residues: CASSPTVALYEQYF. CDR3 sequence (DNA): TGTGCCAGCAGCCCGACGGTGGCCCTCTACGAGCAGTACTTC.

This clonotype was seen many times. The chain recombines TRBV9 with TRBJ2-7, with D maybe TRBD2 (6 bases). V was cut by 0 bases and J by 3 bases, with 13 bases left in between. This CDR3 spans 15 amino acids. Looked up from germline, CDR1 is SGDLS and CDR2 is YYNGEE. The CDR3 region is CASSVASDYLYEQYF. CDR3 in DNA: TGTGCCAGCAGCGTAGCATCGGACTACCTCTACGAGCAGTACTTC.

This chain links TRBV10-3 with TRBJ1-4, with 7 positions matching TRBD1. The trim removed 11 bases at V and 5 bases at J, leaving 11 bases unmatched. The CDR3 sequence is 14 residues long. The V gene's germline CDR1 is ENHRY and CDR2 SYGVKD. The CDR3 protein is CAGSYGTENEKLFF. The CDR3 region has the DNA TGTGCCGGCAGTTACGGGACAGAAAATGAAAAACTGTTTTTT.